This T cell receptor beta chain was obtained from a study of T cell responses to AZD1222 COVID-19 vaccine. Overall study findings and caveats: In all cases, repertoires were sampled only after the peak T cell response. A mostly white British donor set with more females was recruited, and clonal diversity was possibly underestimated.

A remark on this clone: Its target is not known.

Method: immunoSEQ multiplex PCR; TCRdb's copy keeps in-frame clones and lacks some. Among 150,000 or so clones, under 95% were seen once, and the ten largest hold roughly 5.5%. CDR1 is SGDLS and CDR2 is YYNGEE in the germline V gene. V was shortened by 0 bases and J by 2 bases, with 9 bases between the two germline ends. CDR3 length: 14 amino acids. The source is an adult in good health. The specimen was peripheral blood, collected on day 0 of AZD1222 vaccination. V gene TRBV9 combines with J gene TRBJ2-7; D is unresolved. The CDR3 coding sequence is TGTGCCAGCAGCGTAGGGGCTAGAGCCTACGAGCAGTACTTC. Encoded protein: CASSVGARAYEQYF.